This T cell receptor beta chain was captured in a study of metastatic and nonmetastatic thyroid tumors. The overall study: Repertoires were compared across blood and tumor or nodule tissue from malignant and benign thyroid patients.

Source study methods: Between-group CDR3 differences, defined by clinicopathological status, yielded a distant-metastasis classifier for papillary thyroid cancer. TCRdb reanalyzed the PCR reads via MiXCR. The V and J calls here are based on TCRdb, not the publication. The sample contains roughly 29,000 clones, 20% to 30% of which appear only once. In this sample, this clone turned up many times. Its antigen remains unidentified. Study observations and caveats: Within blood and tumor, benign nodules reportedly had significantly lower TCR beta diversity than malignant thyroid tumors did.

Every patient underwent thyroid surgery untreated. The receptor was isolated from a female donor with papillary thyroid cancer or a benign thyroid nodule (not recorded which). Some clones in this sample may be carry-over from other donors' samples. What was sequenced was blood.

In DNA form, the CDR3 reads TGTGCCAGCAGCGTAGGGATAGCGGTATCCTACAATGAGCAGTTCTTC. This gives the protein CASSVGIAVSYNEQFF. The chain joins TRBV9 to TRBJ2-1; D may be TRBD2 (6 bases). The CDR3 contains 16 residues. Germline CDR1 SGDLS, CDR2 YYNGEE. Trimming took off 0 bases at V and 1 base at J, with 11 bases between the two ends.